This T cell receptor (beta chain) was sequenced in a study of T cells in localized non-small cell lung cancer. TCRdb's table, derived via immunoSEQ multiplex PCR, lists solely in-frame clones and lacks some. The table has tens of thousands of clones, approximately 90% seen once. Overall study findings and caveats: Researchers found a median about 53 of the top 100 tumor clones in adjacent lung. Sequence data derive from only one tumor region, so heterogeneity remains possible. Uninvolved adjacent lung had higher T cell clonality than tumor and all other tissues. Prolonged overall survival went with higher T cell density in the blood.

Details on this clone: The antigen remains undetermined.

The V segment lost 7 bases and the J segment 3 bases; nucleotides outside the gene matches: 9. Germline CDR1 SGHRS, CDR2 YFSETQ. This CDR3 spans 15 amino acids. The input for sequencing was peripheral blood, taken before any cancer treatment. This receptor was identified in a man aged 35-69 years with stage I squamous cell lung carcinoma. The chain recombines TRBV5-1 with TRBJ2-2, with 7 bases fitting TRBD2. The CDR3 region is CASVPTGGHTGELFF. CDR3 coding DNA: TGCGCCAGCGTACCTACGGGAGGCCACACCGGGGAGCTGTTTTTT.